Below, 10 T cell receptor beta chains from the same sample are listed, as sequenced in a study of patients and donors after allogeneic stem cell transplantation. One entry per CDR3 protein, called by TCRdb with MiXCR from the RT-PCR reads. This table holds some 880,000 distinct CDR3 sequences, roughly 18% found once. The sequenced sample consisted of blood, either unsorted or a sorted T cell fraction (not recorded which). The receptors come from a human donor who was either an allogeneic HSCT recipient or a stem cell or donor lymphocyte infusion donor (not recorded which). It is not recorded whose cells these are; they may come from a transplant donor.

This rearrangement joins TRBV27 to TRBJ1-2, with D tentatively TRBD1 (6 bases). There are 14 residues in the CDR3. CDR1 and CDR2 (germline): MNHEY, SMNVEV (reference sequence). Deletions cut 4 bases from V and 8 bases from J, with 17 bases between. CDR3 protein: CASSSPGRGDGYTF. CDR3 nucleotide sequence: TGTGCCAGCAGTTCCCCAGGGAGGGGGGACGGCTACACCTTC.

This chain's CDR3 is CASSSGGDTEAFF. The CDR3 DNA sequence: TGTGCCAGCAGCTCAGGGGGGGACACTGAAGCTTTCTTT. The chain couples TRBV7-2 to TRBJ1-1, with 7 bases aligning to TRBD1. The CDR3 has 13 amino acids. The germline CDR1 and CDR2 sequences are SGHTA and FQGNSA. Unmatched junction bases numbered 2, after V lost 4 bases and J lost 3 bases.

V and J are TRBV27 and TRBJ1-1; no definite D call. This CDR3 has 14 residues. Germline loops: CDR1 MNHEY, CDR2 SMNVEV (reference sequence). V was pared by 0 bases and J by 3 bases, with 8 bases between. The CDR3, as DNA: TGTGCCAGCAGTTTATCCTACAGAGACACTGAAGCTTTCTTT. Protein sequence: CASSLSYRDTEAFF.

The chain uses TRBV11-2 and TRBJ1-1; D is unclear. Germline V CDR1 and CDR2: SGHAT, FQNNGV. Trimming shortened V by 3 bases and J by 6 bases, and 20 bases separated the two germline ends. This CDR3 has 16 residues. This CDR3 reads CASSFRVRYSVPEAFF. The DNA for the CDR3 is TGTGCCAGCAGCTTCCGGGTCAGATATTCCGTCCCTGAAGCTTTCTTT.

The J gene is TRBJ1-5, the V gene TRBV12-3 or TRBV12-4; D perhaps matches TRBD1 (5 bases). The CDR3 sequence is 14 residues long. V was shortened by 3 bases and J by 6 bases, with 12 bases between the two germline ends. CDR3 DNA sequence: TGTGCCAGCAGTTTGAGGGGAGGTGGTCAGCCCCAGCATTTT. This translates into CASSLRGGGQPQHF.

This clonotype has just a few counts. The chain joins TRBV20-1 to TRBJ2-1; D is ambiguous. Trimming removed 5 bases at V and 0 bases at J, with 11 bases between. The V gene's germline CDR1 is DFQATT and CDR2 SNEGSKA (reference sequence). This CDR3 region has 14 residues. The CDR3 DNA reads as TGCAGTGCTTACGTACAGAGCTCCTACAATGAGCAGTTCTTC. The encoded protein is CSAYVQSSYNEQFF.

This clonotype has at least ten counts. This rearrangement joins TRBV12-3 or TRBV12-4 to TRBJ2-5; a weak D match, TRBD1 (5 bases). V dropped 2 bases and J dropped 9 bases, with 19 bases sitting between them. This CDR3 has 15 residues. The CDR3 DNA reads as TGTGCCAGCAGTTTAATTGTCGACAGCATTCAGTCCCAGTACTTC. Protein sequence: CASSLIVDSIQSQYF.

The chain combines TRBV9 with TRBJ1-5; 7 bases agree with TRBD1. The CDR3 contains 14 residues. V lost 3 bases to trimming and J lost 5 bases; unmatched junction nucleotides: 5. The germline gives CDR1 SGDLS, CDR2 YYNGEE. This CDR3 reads CASSEGAGDQPQHF. CDR3 coding DNA: TGTGCCAGCAGCGAGGGGGCTGGGGATCAGCCCCAGCATTTT. Together with reference TRBV9 and TRBJ1-5, the CDR3 gives the full variable domain: DSGVTQTPKHLITATGQRVTLRCSPRSGDLSVYWYQQSLDQGLQFLIQYYNGEERAKGNILERFSAQQFPDLHSELNLSSLELGDSALYFCASSEGAGDQPQHFGDGTRLSIL.

This clonotype was seen only a few times. CDR3 in DNA: TGTGCCAGCAGCAATTCGGCCCAGGGCAGCTCCTACGAGCAGTACTTC. Translation gives CASSNSAQGSSYEQYF. This rearrangement joins TRBV21-1 to TRBJ2-7; TRBD1 is the table's D call, not checked against the DNA. TRBV21-1 corresponds to a pseudogene. This CDR3 has 16 amino acids.

This clonotype was counted at least ten times. The chain couples TRBV12-3 or TRBV12-4 to TRBJ1-1; 10 nucleotides align to TRBD1. CDR3 length: 13 residues. The V and J ends lost 3 bases and 11 bases, in that order; junction bases with no gene match: 6. As DNA, the CDR3 is TGTGCCAGCAGTTTGTGGGACAGGGGTGGTGCTTTCTTT. This sequence encodes CASSLWDRGGAFF.